One and the same sample provided the 5 T cell receptor beta chains below, sequenced in a study of blood T cells in healthy people across ages. Using a J-beta primer mix together with a sample-barcoded 5' primer, a second PCR was run for roughly 7 to 12 cycles. Using its own MiXCR run on the 5' RACE reads, TCRdb lists one record per CDR3 protein. The sample consists of about a million distinct CDR3 sequences, roughly 47% of them appearing once. Input material: blood. These receptors were taken from a woman aged 55-69 years in good health.

About this clonotype itself: The junction shows a germline mismatch at one end, possibly a read error. This chain joins TRBV5-1 and TRBJ2-1; TRBD1 agrees at 8 bases. Looked up from germline, CDR1 is SGHRS and CDR2 is YFSETQ. This CDR3 spans 14 amino acids. This CDR3 is CASSLGTGNKEQFF. DNA of the CDR3: TGCGCCAGCAGCTTGGGGACAGGGAACAAGGAGCAGTTCTTC.

The chain couples TRBV7-2 to TRBJ2-1, with 13 bases aligning to TRBD2. Unmatched junction bases numbered 9, after V lost 5 bases and J lost 2 bases. CDR1 and CDR2 (germline): SGHTA, FQGNSA. CDR3 length equals 18 residues. The CDR3 here is CASSLRLAGGGAYNEQFF. DNA of the CDR3: TGTGCCAGCAGCCTGAGACTAGCGGGAGGTGGGGCCTACAATGAGCAGTTCTTC.

V gene TRBV28 combines with J gene TRBJ2-5, with 7 bases fitting TRBD2. Germline CDR1 reads MDHEN; CDR2 reads SYDVKM. The CDR3 length is 15 residues. The V gene end was trimmed by 3 bases and the J gene end by 1 base; junction bases not matched to a gene: 5. The CDR3 bases are TGTGCCAGCAGTTTGTCGCGGGGGATCCAAGAGACCCAGTACTTC. Translating it yields CASSLSRGIQETQYF.

This rearrangement joins TRBV5-1 to TRBJ2-3, with 8 positions matching TRBD1. Germline lookup yields CDR1 SGHRS and CDR2 YFSETQ. The length of the CDR3 is 14 residues. V shed 0 bases and J 7 bases; nucleotides not matched to a gene: 4. The chain's CDR3 is CASSLGTGINTQYF. The CDR3 coding sequence is TGCGCCAGCAGCTTGGGGACAGGGATTAATACGCAGTATTTT.

With regard to this clonotype: One end of the junction varies from germline; a read error may be responsible. The chain combines TRBV2 with TRBJ2-3; D is undetermined. This CDR3 spans 15 amino acids. The germline V gene encodes CDR1 SNHLY and CDR2 FYNNEI. For the CDR3, the DNA is TGTGCCAGCAGTGATGGCGTCGGTTACACAGATACGCGGTATTTT. Protein sequence: CASSDGVGYTDTRYF.